Below, 21 T cell receptor beta chains from the same sample are listed, as sequenced in a study of lymphopenia after photon versus proton radiotherapy. The repertoire was sequenced with immunoSEQ multiplex PCR; TCRdb's copy has only in-frame clones and lacks some. The sample lists 20,000 to 25,000 clones, over 65% seen once, with roughly a quarter in the top ten. The source was peripheral blood, collected from a patient treated with photon-based radiotherapy. Receptors were obtained from a middle-aged man with gastric cancer.

V gene TRBV7-2 combines with J gene TRBJ1-2, with D hard to call. CDR1 is SGHTA and CDR2 is FQGNSA in the germline V gene. The CDR3 contains 13 residues. V lost 1 base, J lost 8 bases, and 11 bases lay in between. For the CDR3, the DNA is TGTGCCAGCAGCTTAGAAGGTGCCGGCGGCTACACCTTC. Translated, it gives CASSLEGAGGYTF.

The rearrangement joins TRBV19 to TRBJ2-3; 11 bases align to TRBD2. Germline CDR1 reads LNHDA; CDR2 reads SQIVND (reference sequence). Germline trimming cut 0 bases from V and 2 bases from J; bases unmatched to any gene: 7. The CDR3 is 18 residues long. The CDR3: CASSIDLAGGRATDTQYF. In DNA form, the CDR3 reads TGTGCCAGTAGTATAGATCTAGCGGGGGGCCGGGCCACAGATACGCAGTATTTT.

The J gene is TRBJ2-2, the V gene TRBV5-4; D perhaps matches TRBD2 (5 bases). Germline values: CDR1 SGHNT, CDR2 YYREEE (reference sequence). Trimming shortened V by 2 bases and J by 4 bases, and 15 bases separated the two germline ends. The CDR3 runs 16 residues. CDR3 in amino acids: CASSFAFGVTTGELFF. CDR3 DNA sequence: TGTGCCAGCAGCTTTGCCTTCGGGGTAACCACCGGGGAGCTGTTTTTT.

The chain carries TRBV6-5 and TRBJ1-3; D ambiguous. Deletions cut 8 bases from V and 0 bases from J, with 8 bases between. Germline CDR1 reads MNHEY; CDR2 reads SVGAGI. This CDR3 comprises 13 residues. The CDR3: CASLQSSGNTIYF. The CDR3 nucleotides are TGTGCCAGCCTCCAGAGCTCTGGAAACACCATATATTTT.

The rearrangement links TRBV5-6 to TRBJ2-4; no clear D. The ends were cut back, 1 base at V and 3 bases at J, with 11 bases in the middle. From germline, CDR1 is SGHDT and CDR2 YYEEEE. The CDR3 has 15 amino acids. This CDR3 is CASSLMGPIKNIQYF. The DNA of the CDR3 is TGTGCCAGCAGCTTGATGGGCCCTATCAAAAACATTCAGTACTTC. The full variable domain, with the rest looked up from reference TRBV5-6 and TRBJ2-4, is DAGVTQSPTHLIKTRGQQVTLRCSPKSGHDTVSWYQQALGQGPQFIFQYYEEEERQRGNFPDRFSGHQFPNYSSELNVNALLLGDSALYLCASSLMGPIKNIQYFGAGTRLSVL.

The V and J genes are TRBV12-5 and TRBJ1-4; maybe TRBD1 (6 bases). V was trimmed by 0 bases and J by 0 bases, leaving 20 bases between them. The CDR3 runs 20 residues. The germline V gene has CDR1 LGHNT and CDR2 FRNRAP. The CDR3: CASGLVHPGYRAATNEKLFF. The CDR3, as DNA: TGTGCTAGTGGTTTGGTACACCCGGGGTACAGGGCTGCAACTAATGAAAAACTGTTTTTT.

This clone was recorded a few times. The chain recombines TRBV6-6 with TRBJ2-6; D not resolved. The germline V and J ends were trimmed by 2 bases and 1 base, with 6 bases remaining between them. Germline CDR1 and CDR2: MNHNY and SVGAGI (reference sequence). The CDR3 runs to 15 residues. The CDR3 DNA follows: TGTGCCAGCAGTTACGTTATGTCTGGGGCCAACGTCCTGACTTTC. It is translated as CASSYVMSGANVLTF.

The chain links TRBV27 to TRBJ2-6, with D unresolved. In germline, CDR1 is MNHEY, CDR2 SMNVEV (reference sequence). V dropped 6 bases and J dropped 1 base, with 10 bases sitting between them. The CDR3 contains 15 residues. CDR3 loop: CASRRSVSGANVLTF. The CDR3 DNA is TGTGCCAGCAGGCGCTCAGTGTCTGGGGCCAACGTCCTGACTTTC.

Only a few counts were recorded for this clone. This rearrangement joins TRBV7-9 to TRBJ1-1, with a weak D call TRBD1 (5 bases). V dropped 3 bases and J dropped 4 bases, with 12 bases sitting between them. Germline values: CDR1 SEHNR, CDR2 FQNEAQ (reference sequence). The CDR3 contains 14 residues. Written as DNA, the CDR3 is TGTGCCAGCAGCTTGGGCAGGGAGAGCACTGAAGCTTTCTTT. Translated, it gives CASSLGRESTEAFF.

The gene calls are TRBV10-3 and TRBJ2-1, with TRBD2 matching over 14 bases. Germline assignment: CDR1 ENHRY and CDR2 SYGVKD. The junction had 4 bases not matched to a gene; V was cut back by 6 bases and J by 0 bases. There are 17 residues in the CDR3. CDR3 sequence: CAIRTSGGGSSYNEQFF. CDR3 nucleotide sequence: TGTGCCATCAGGACTAGCGGGGGGGGCAGCTCCTACAATGAGCAGTTCTTC.

The chain has TRBV4-1 and TRBJ1-5; TRBD1 matches at 11 bases. In germline, CDR1 is MGHRA, CDR2 YSYEKL. The CDR3 loop spans 15 amino acids. With 4 bases clipped from V and 7 bases from J, the junction kept 6 bases outside the gene matches. The DNA of the CDR3 is TGCGCCAGCAGCCTCTCGGGACAGGGGGACCAGCCCCAGCATTTT. This translates into CASSLSGQGDQPQHF.

In this sample, this clone turned up a few times. The V and J genes are TRBV19 and TRBJ1-1, with D uncertain. CDR1 is LNHDA and CDR2 is SQIVND in the germline V gene (reference sequence). This CDR3 has 17 residues. The V end was cut by 4 bases, the J end by 2 bases, with 20 bases between. In nucleotides, the CDR3 is TGTGCCAGTAGTAATAATTTCTCGCCCGGCCCTAACACTGAAGCTTTCTTT. It codes for CASSNNFSPGPNTEAFF. Using reference TRBV19 and TRBJ1-1 for the parts outside the CDR3, the full variable domain is DGGITQSPKYLFRKEGQNVTLSCEQNLNHDAMYWYRQDPGQGLRLIYYSQIVNDFQKGDIAEGYSVSREKKESFPLTVTSAQKNPTAFYLCASSNNFSPGPNTEAFFGQGTRLTVV.

The V gene is TRBV6-6, the J gene TRBJ1-1; a weak D match, TRBD1 (5 bases). V lost 5 bases to trimming and J lost 3 bases, with 16 bases between them. Per germline, CDR1 MNHNY and CDR2 SVGAGI (reference sequence). CDR3 size: 15 residues. This chain's CDR3 is CASSDDRGLDTEAFF. The CDR3 bases are TGTGCCAGCAGTGATGACCGGGGGTTGGACACTGAAGCTTTCTTT.

By share, this clone ranks as medium-sized. The chain has TRBV10-3 and TRBJ1-4, with TRBD1 matching over 7 bases. CDR3 length: 17 residues. The germline CDR1 and CDR2 sequences are ENHRY and SYGVKD. J gave up 2 bases and V 2 bases, and 8 bases lay outside the gene matches. In DNA form, the CDR3 reads TGTGCCATCAGTGAGAGGGCGACAGGGCCCACTAATGAAAAACTGTTTTTT. It is translated as CAISERATGPTNEKLFF.

The chain combines TRBV11-2 with TRBJ1-6; D not certain. CDR3 size: 14 residues. V lost 1 base and J 7 bases, leaving 8 bases between the germline ends. The germline V gene encodes CDR1 SGHAT and CDR2 FQNNGV. The CDR3 nucleotides read TGTGCCAGCAGCTTAGTGGCGCAAAATTCACCCCTCCACTTT. This sequence encodes CASSLVAQNSPLHF.

This clone is a singleton in its sample. This chain uses TRBV29-1 with TRBJ1-2; D uncertain. CDR1 SQVTM and CDR2 ANQGSEA come from the germline V gene. The CDR3 runs to 10 residues. The CDR3 reads CTIGEGGYTF. The CDR3 nucleotides read TGCACCATCGGGGAGGGTGGCTACACCTTC.

The chain joins TRBV5-1 to TRBJ1-1; D is uncertain. Deletions cut 1 base from V and 4 bases from J, with 11 bases between. Germline assignment: CDR1 SGHRS and CDR2 YFSETQ. This CDR3 contains 14 residues. CDR3 loop: CASSLWGEGTEAFF. Written as DNA, the CDR3 is TGCGCCAGCAGCTTGTGGGGTGAGGGCACTGAAGCTTTCTTT.

V and J are TRBV9 and TRBJ1-4, with 11 bases identical to TRBD1. The V gene's germline CDR1 is SGDLS and CDR2 YYNGEE. The length of the CDR3 is 16 residues. V gave up 2 bases and J gave up 10 bases; unmatched junction bases: 10. CDR3 residues: CASSVGQGAAMGKLFF. Here the CDR3 DNA reads TGTGCCAGCAGCGTTGGACAGGGGGCGGCTATGGGAAAACTGTTTTTT.

The V and J genes are TRBV6-1 and TRBJ1-5; 9 bases are a match to TRBD1. CDR1 is MNHNS, CDR2 SASEGT, per germline. Trimming at V came to 7 bases and at J to 3 bases, leaving 4 bases not matched to a gene. The CDR3 runs 14 residues. The CDR3 spells CASTWDRDNQPQHF. CDR3 DNA: TGTGCCAGCACCTGGGACAGGGACAATCAGCCCCAGCATTTT.

V is TRBV27 and J is TRBJ1-1, with D unclear. Trimming took 5 bases from V and 7 from J, leaving 14 bases between them. CDR1 is MNHEY, CDR2 SMNVEV, per germline (reference sequence). This CDR3 is 13 amino acids long. Here the CDR3 DNA reads TGTGCCAGCAGTCGTGGTGAGGTTAGTGAAGCTTTCTTT. It yields the protein CASSRGEVSEAFF.

DNA for the CDR3: TGTGCCAGCAGCTTGAAGACAGGGAATGCTTTCTTT. The encoded protein is CASSLKTGNAFF. This rearrangement joins TRBV11-3 to TRBJ1-1, with 7 bases aligning to TRBD1. Trimming cost V 3 bases and J 11 bases; bases outside gene matches: 6. The CDR3 has 12 amino acids. Germline CDR1 and CDR2: SGHNT and YENEEA. The whole variable domain, remainder taken from reference TRBV11-3 and TRBJ1-1, is EAGVVQSPRYKIIEKKQPVAFWCNPISGHNTLYWYLQNLGQGPELLIRYENEEAVDDSQLPKDRFSAERLKGVDSTLKIQPAELGDSAVYLCASSLKTGNAFFGQGTRLTVV.